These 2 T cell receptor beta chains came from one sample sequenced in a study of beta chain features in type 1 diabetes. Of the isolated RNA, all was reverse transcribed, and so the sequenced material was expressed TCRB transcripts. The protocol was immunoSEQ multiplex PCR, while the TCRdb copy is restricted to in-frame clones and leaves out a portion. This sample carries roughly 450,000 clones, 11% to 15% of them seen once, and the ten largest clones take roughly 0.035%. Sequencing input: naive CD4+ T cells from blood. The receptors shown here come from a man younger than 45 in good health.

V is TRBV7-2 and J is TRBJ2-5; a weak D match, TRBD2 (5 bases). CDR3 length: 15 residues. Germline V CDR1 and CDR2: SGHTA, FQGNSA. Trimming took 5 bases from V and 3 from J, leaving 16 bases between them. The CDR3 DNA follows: TGTGCCAGCAGCGTATGGCGGCGGGCCGAAGAGACCCAGTACTTC. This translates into CASSVWRRAEETQYF.

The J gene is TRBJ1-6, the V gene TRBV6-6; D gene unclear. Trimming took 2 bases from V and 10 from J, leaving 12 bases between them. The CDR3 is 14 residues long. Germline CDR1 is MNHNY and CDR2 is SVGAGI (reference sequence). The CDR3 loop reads CASSYPGFSSPLHF. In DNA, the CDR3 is TGTGCCAGCAGTTACCCGGGCTTCAGCTCACCCCTCCACTTT.